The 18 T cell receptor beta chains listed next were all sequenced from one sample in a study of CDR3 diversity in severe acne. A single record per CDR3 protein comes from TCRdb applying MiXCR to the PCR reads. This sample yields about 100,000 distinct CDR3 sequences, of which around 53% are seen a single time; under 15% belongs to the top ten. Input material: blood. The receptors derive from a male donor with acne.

CDR3 sequence (DNA): TGTGCCAGCAGTGTAGAGGGAGGGGCGAATCAGCCCCAGCATTTT. Its translation: CASSVEGGANQPQHF. The chain joins TRBV2 to TRBJ1-5; TRBD1 is a possible D gene (5 bases). The CDR3 loop spans 15 amino acids. From germline, CDR1 is SNHLY and CDR2 FYNNEI. V dropped 4 bases and J dropped 4 bases, with 14 bases sitting between them.

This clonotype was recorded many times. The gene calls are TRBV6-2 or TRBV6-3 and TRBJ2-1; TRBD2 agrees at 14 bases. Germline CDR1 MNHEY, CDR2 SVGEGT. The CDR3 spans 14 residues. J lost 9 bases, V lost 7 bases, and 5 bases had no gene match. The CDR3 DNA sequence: TGTGCCAGCAACCCCGGGACTAGCGGGAGTGAGCAGTTCTTC. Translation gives CASNPGTSGSEQFF.

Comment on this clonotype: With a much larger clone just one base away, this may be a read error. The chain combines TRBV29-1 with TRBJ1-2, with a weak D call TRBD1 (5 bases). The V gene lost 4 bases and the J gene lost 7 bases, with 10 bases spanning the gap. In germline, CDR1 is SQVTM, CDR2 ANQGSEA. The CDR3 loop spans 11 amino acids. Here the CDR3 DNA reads TGCAGCGTTGTGGGGGAAGCTGGCTACACCTTC. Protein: CSVVGEAGYTF.

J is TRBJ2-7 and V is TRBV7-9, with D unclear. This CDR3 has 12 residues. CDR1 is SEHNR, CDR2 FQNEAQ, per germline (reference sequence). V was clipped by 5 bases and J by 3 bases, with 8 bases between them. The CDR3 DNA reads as TGTGCCAGCAGCCAAGGTCTCTACGAGCAGTACTTC. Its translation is CASSQGLYEQYF.

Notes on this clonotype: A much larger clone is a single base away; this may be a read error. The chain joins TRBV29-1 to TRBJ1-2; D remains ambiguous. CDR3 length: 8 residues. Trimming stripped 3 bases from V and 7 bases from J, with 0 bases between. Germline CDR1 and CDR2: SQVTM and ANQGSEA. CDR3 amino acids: CSVDGYTF. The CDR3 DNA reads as TGCAGCGTTGATGGCTACACCTTC.

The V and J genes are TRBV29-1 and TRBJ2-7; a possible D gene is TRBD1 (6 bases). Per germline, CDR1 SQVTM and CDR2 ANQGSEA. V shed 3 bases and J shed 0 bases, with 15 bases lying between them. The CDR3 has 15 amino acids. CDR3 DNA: TGCAGCGTTGAGATATCGGACAGACGCTCCTACGAGCAGTACTTC. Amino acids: CSVEISDRRSYEQYF.

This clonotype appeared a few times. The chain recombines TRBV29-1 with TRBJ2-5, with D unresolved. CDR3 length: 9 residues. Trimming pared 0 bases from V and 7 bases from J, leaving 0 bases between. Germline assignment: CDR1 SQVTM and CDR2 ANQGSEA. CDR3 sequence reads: CSVEETQYF. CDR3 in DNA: TGCAGCGTTGAAGAGACCCAGTACTTC.

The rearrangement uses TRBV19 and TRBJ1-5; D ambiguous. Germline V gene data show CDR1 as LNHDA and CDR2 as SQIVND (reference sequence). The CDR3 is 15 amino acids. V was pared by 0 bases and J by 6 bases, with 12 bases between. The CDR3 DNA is TGTGCCAGTAGTATAGAAGTCCACGGGAGTCAGCCCCAGCATTTT. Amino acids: CASSIEVHGSQPQHF. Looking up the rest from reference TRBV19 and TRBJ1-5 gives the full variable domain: DGGITQSPKYLFRKEGQNVTLSCEQNLNHDAMYWYRQDPGQGLRLIYYSQIVNDFQKGDIAEGYSVSREKKESFPLTVTSAQKNPTAFYLCASSIEVHGSQPQHFGDGTRLSIL.

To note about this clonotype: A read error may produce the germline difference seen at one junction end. In DNA form, the CDR3 reads TGCGCCAGCAGCCAACTACTAGCAGGGAATAACGAGCAGTACTTC. This sequence encodes CASSQLLAGNNEQYF. The rearrangement links TRBV7-2 to TRBJ2-7, with D maybe TRBD2 (6 bases). The V gene's germline CDR1 is SGHTA and CDR2 FQGNSA. This CDR3 contains 15 residues.

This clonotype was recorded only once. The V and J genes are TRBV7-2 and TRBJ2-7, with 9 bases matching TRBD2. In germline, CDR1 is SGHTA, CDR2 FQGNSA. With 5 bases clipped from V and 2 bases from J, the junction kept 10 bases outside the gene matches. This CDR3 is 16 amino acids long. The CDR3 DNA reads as TGTGCCAGCAGCATCGCGCGGGGGGGAGGGGCCTACGAGCAGTACTTC. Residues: CASSIARGGGAYEQYF.

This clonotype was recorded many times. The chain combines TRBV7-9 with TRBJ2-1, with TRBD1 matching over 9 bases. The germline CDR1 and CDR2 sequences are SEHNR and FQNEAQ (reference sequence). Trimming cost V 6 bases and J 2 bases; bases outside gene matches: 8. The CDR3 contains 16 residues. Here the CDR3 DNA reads TGTGCCAGCAGGTTACCCCGGACAGGGGCCTACAATGAGCAGTTCTTC. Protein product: CASRLPRTGAYNEQFF.

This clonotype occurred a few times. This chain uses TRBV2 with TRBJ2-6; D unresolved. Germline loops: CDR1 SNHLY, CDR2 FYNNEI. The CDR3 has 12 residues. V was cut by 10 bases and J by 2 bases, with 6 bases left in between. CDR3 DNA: TGTGCCATCCTCCCTGGGGCCAACGTCCTGACTTTC. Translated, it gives CAILPGANVLTF.

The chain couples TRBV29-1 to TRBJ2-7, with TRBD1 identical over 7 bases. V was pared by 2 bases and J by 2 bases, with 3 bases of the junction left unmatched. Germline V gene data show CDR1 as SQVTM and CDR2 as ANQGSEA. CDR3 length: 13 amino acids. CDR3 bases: TGCAGCGTTGAACGGGACAGACCCTACGAGCAGTACTTC. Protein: CSVERDRPYEQYF.

CDR3 coding DNA: TGTGCCAGCAGACGAGGACTTAACAATGAAAAACTGTTTTTT. It codes for CASRRGLNNEKLFF. The chain carries TRBV12-3 or TRBV12-4 and TRBJ1-4; D not certain. V lost 6 bases, J lost 5 bases, and 13 bases lay in between. The length of the CDR3 is 14 residues.

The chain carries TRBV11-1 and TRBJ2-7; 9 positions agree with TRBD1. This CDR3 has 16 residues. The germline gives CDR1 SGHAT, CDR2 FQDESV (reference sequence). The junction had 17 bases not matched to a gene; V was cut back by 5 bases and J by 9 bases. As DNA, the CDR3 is TGTGCCAGCAGCCTTACACCCCCGGGACAGGGCATGTGGCAGTACTTC. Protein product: CASSLTPPGQGMWQYF.

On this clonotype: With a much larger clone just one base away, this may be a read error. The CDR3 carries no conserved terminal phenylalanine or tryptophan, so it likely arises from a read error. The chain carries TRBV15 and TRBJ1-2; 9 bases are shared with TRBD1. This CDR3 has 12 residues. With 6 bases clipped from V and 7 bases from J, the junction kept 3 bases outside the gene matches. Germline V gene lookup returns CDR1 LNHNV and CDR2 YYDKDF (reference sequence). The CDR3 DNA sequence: TGTGCCACCAGTACAGGGGGCGCTGGCTACACCCTC. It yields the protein CATSTGGAGYTL.

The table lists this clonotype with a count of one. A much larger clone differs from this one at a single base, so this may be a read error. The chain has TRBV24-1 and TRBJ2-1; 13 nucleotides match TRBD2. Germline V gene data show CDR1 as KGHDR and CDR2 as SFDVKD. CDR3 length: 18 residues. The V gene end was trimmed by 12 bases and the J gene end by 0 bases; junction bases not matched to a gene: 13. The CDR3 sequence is CAASDRLAGGGSYNEQFF. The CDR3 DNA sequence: TGTGCCGCCTCAGACCGACTAGCGGGAGGTGGCTCCTACAATGAGCAGTTCTTC.

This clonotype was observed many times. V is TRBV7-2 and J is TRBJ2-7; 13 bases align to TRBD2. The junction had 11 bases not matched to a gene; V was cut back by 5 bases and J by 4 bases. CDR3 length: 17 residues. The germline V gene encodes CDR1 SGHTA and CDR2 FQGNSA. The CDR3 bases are TGTGCCAGCAGCATAACTAGCGGGAGGGGTCTTGATTACGAGCAGTACTTC. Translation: CASSITSGRGLDYEQYF.